The 26 T cell receptor beta chains given below trace back to one sample, sequenced in a study of T cell changes during pregnancy in multiple sclerosis. The repertoire was sequenced with immunoSEQ multiplex PCR; TCRdb's copy has only in-frame clones and lacks some. In the table there are 60,000 to 70,000 clones, 90% to 95% of which are singletons. Here the sequenced sample was peripheral blood, taken in the third trimester of pregnancy. The receptors here all came from a female donor in good health, enrolled as a control in a pregnancy study.

The rearrangement joins TRBV2 to TRBJ2-1, with D tentatively TRBD1 (6 bases). Deletions cut 11 bases from V and 5 bases from J, with 22 bases between. The germline gives CDR1 SNHLY, CDR2 FYNNEI. The CDR3 contains 15 residues. CDR3 region: CAGGDGDRLNNEQFF. The CDR3 DNA reads as TGTGCCGGGGGAGACGGCGACAGGCTTAACAATGAGCAGTTCTTC. Full variable domain (outside the CDR3, taken from reference TRBV2 and TRBJ2-1): EPEVTQTPSHQVTQMGQEVILRCVPISNHLYFYWYRQILGQKVEFLVSFYNNEISEKSEIFDDQFSVERPDGSNFTLKIRSTKLEDSAMYFCAGGDGDRLNNEQFFGPGTRLTVL.

The genes are TRBV5-4 and TRBJ2-2; D is perhaps TRBD1 (5 bases). The germline CDR1 and CDR2 sequences are SGHNT and YYREEE (reference sequence). The CDR3 totals 16 residues. Trimming took 2 bases from V and 5 from J, leaving 16 bases between them. As DNA, the CDR3 is TGTGCCAGCAGCTTATTTCAAGGGGATCTTACCGGGGAGCTGTTTTTT. Translating gives CASSLFQGDLTGELFF.

CDR3 amino acids: CASSPRVAGHNEQFF. For the CDR3, the DNA is TGTGCCAGCTCACCAAGGGTAGCGGGACACAATGAGCAGTTCTTC. This sequence joins TRBV18 and TRBJ2-1; 8 bases agree with TRBD2. This CDR3 contains 15 residues. CDR1 and CDR2 from the germline V gene are KGHSH and LQKENI. The ends lost 2 bases at V and 5 bases at J; junction bases unmatched: 5.

The rearrangement uses TRBV19 and TRBJ2-1; 7 bases match TRBD1. Germline-derived CDR1 and CDR2 are LNHDA and SQIVND (reference sequence). V trimming: 5 bases; J trimming: 5 bases; junction bases outside the gene matches: 9. The CDR3 is 15 residues long. CDR3 protein: CASSAHRGWDNEQFF. The DNA of the CDR3 is TGTGCCAGTAGTGCCCACAGGGGATGGGACAATGAGCAGTTCTTC.

Written as DNA, the CDR3 is TGTGCTAGTGGCTCCGACGGACAGGGGTTACAAGAGACCCAGTACTTC. Protein sequence: CASGSDGQGLQETQYF. The V gene is TRBV12-5, the J gene TRBJ2-5, with 9 bases fitting TRBD1. Trimming cost V 6 bases and J 2 bases; bases outside gene matches: 10. The CDR3 contains 16 residues. CDR1 LGHNT and CDR2 FRNRAP come from the germline V gene. The entire variable domain, with the rest obtained from reference TRBV12-5 and TRBJ2-5, is as follows: DARVTQTPRHKVTEMGQEVTMRCQPILGHNTVFWYRQTMMQGLELLAYFRNRAPLDDSGMPKDRFSAEMPDATLATLKIQPSEPRDSAVYFCASGSDGQGLQETQYFGPGTRLLVL.

The gene calls are TRBV29-1 and TRBJ2-3; TRBD1 matches at 10 bases. The CDR3 extends over 14 amino acids. With V trimmed by 8 bases and J by 5 bases, 10 bases remained unmatched. The germline gives CDR1 SQVTM, CDR2 ANQGSEA. The CDR3 nucleotides read TGCAGCCCCGGCGGGACAGGGGTGGGAGATACGCAGTATTTT. It yields the protein CSPGGTGVGDTQYF.

V usage is TRBV30 and J usage is TRBJ1-2; perhaps TRBD1 as D (6 bases). The ends were cut back, 0 bases at V and 4 bases at J, with 18 bases in the middle. Germline assignment: CDR1 GTSNPN and CDR2 SVGIG (reference sequence). CDR3 length: 16 amino acids. The CDR3 spells CAWSVHRENLPYGYTF. For the CDR3, the DNA is TGTGCCTGGAGTGTACACAGGGAGAACCTTCCCTATGGCTACACCTTC.

The rearrangement links TRBV29-1 to TRBJ1-2; TRBD1 aligns across 10 bases. CDR3 size: 16 residues. V dropped 3 bases and J dropped 0; count of bases not matched to a gene: 7. Per germline, CDR1 SQVTM and CDR2 ANQGSEA. The CDR3 is CSVEEGQGTSNYGYTF. The DNA for the CDR3 is TGCAGCGTTGAGGAGGGACAGGGGACTTCTAACTATGGCTACACCTTC.

The V call is TRBV6-1, the J call TRBJ1-5, with 7 positions matching TRBD1. The CDR3 spans 14 residues. V lost 7 bases to trimming and J lost 4 bases; unmatched junction nucleotides: 7. Germline CDR1 MNHNS, CDR2 SASEGT. The CDR3 protein is CASTVAGGNQPQHF. The DNA for the CDR3 is TGTGCCAGCACGGTGGCAGGGGGAAATCAGCCCCAGCATTTT.

The V call is TRBV7-9, the J call TRBJ2-7; D perhaps matches TRBD2 (5 bases). The CDR3 runs 13 residues. The V and J ends lost 6 bases and 2 bases respectively, with 11 bases between them. Germline lookup yields CDR1 SEHNR and CDR2 FQNEAQ (reference sequence). The CDR3 here is CASRKELAYEQYF. The CDR3 DNA reads as TGTGCCAGCAGAAAAGAACTAGCCTACGAGCAGTACTTC.

The rearrangement uses TRBV5-1 and TRBJ2-1; weak D call: TRBD1 (5 bases). The germline V gene encodes CDR1 SGHRS and CDR2 YFSETQ. V lost 3 bases and J lost 4, with 14 bases in between. The CDR3 covers 15 residues. CDR3 in DNA: TGCGCCAGCAGCTACGGACAAGGAGTGTACAATGAGCAGTTCTTC. It yields the protein CASSYGQGVYNEQFF.

The chain joins TRBV28 to TRBJ1-4, with 7 bases matching TRBD1. CDR3 length: 15 amino acids. Germline CDR1 and CDR2: MDHEN and SYDVKM. V shed 5 bases and J 4 bases; nucleotides not matched to a gene: 7. The CDR3 is CASSPRDRFNEKLFF. CDR3 in DNA: TGTGCCAGCAGTCCGAGGGACAGATTTAATGAAAAACTGTTTTTT.

The V and J genes are TRBV28 and TRBJ1-4; D remains ambiguous. Germline V lookup: CDR1 MDHEN, CDR2 SYDVKM. The CDR3 is 14 amino acids. Trimming pared 3 bases from V and 7 bases from J, leaving 12 bases between. In DNA, the CDR3 is TGTGCCAGCAGTTTCACTGTTAATGGTGAAAAACTGTTTTTT. Encoded protein: CASSFTVNGEKLFF.

This clone has only one observation. The V and J genes are TRBV28 and TRBJ1-5; no firm D call. V was pared by 6 bases and J by 5 bases, with 17 bases between. CDR1 MDHEN and CDR2 SYDVKM come from the germline V gene. The CDR3 extends over 15 amino acids. CDR3 region: CASRRSDGVDQPQHF. CDR3 coding DNA: TGTGCCAGCAGAAGGTCCGACGGGGTGGATCAGCCCCAGCATTTT.

The chain has TRBV5-1 and TRBJ2-7; D is possibly TRBD2 (6 bases). V was shortened by 2 bases and J by 3 bases, with 9 bases between the two germline ends. There are 13 residues in the CDR3. CDR1 is SGHRS and CDR2 is YFSETQ in the germline V gene. CDR3: CASSFSGGYEQYF. The CDR3 coding sequence is TGCGCCAGCAGCTTTTCCGGGGGCTACGAGCAGTACTTC.

This clone occurred a few times. This chain joins TRBV5-1 and TRBJ2-2, with TRBD2 as a possible D gene (5 bases). With 0 bases removed from V and 5 bases from J, the gap between germline ends came to 20 bases. This CDR3 comprises 18 residues. The V gene's germline CDR1 is SGHRS and CDR2 YFSETQ. The CDR3 region is CASSLAPTTITRTGELFF. The CDR3, as DNA: TGCGCCAGCAGCTTGGCCCCAACGACTATCACGCGAACCGGGGAGCTGTTTTTT.

The V gene is TRBV19, the J gene TRBJ2-3; a weak D match, TRBD1 (5 bases). From germline, CDR1 is LNHDA and CDR2 SQIVND (reference sequence). The V end lost 4 bases, the J end lost 3 bases, and 17 bases lay between the germline ends. This CDR3 spans 16 amino acids. CDR3 amino acids: CASSKGRGFRTDTQYF. The CDR3 DNA reads as TGTGCCAGTAGTAAGGGTAGGGGATTTCGAACAGATACGCAGTATTTT.

The chain uses TRBV18 and TRBJ2-2, with a possible D match to TRBD2 (5 bases). V was cut by 6 bases and J by 4 bases, with 9 bases left in between. The CDR3 spans 13 residues. Per germline, CDR1 KGHSH and CDR2 LQKENI. CDR3 sequence reads: CASSPGLTGELFF. In nucleotides, the CDR3 is TGTGCCAGCTCCCCCGGACTCACCGGGGAGCTGTTTTTT.

This chain connects TRBV29-1 to TRBJ2-3; tentatively, D is TRBD2 (7 bases). The V and J ends lost 6 bases and 2 bases respectively, with 12 bases between them. CDR1 and CDR2 (germline): SQVTM, ANQGSEA. This CDR3 is built from 13 residues. The CDR3 protein is CSVGGLLTDTQYF. Written as DNA, the CDR3 is TGCAGCGTGGGGGGGCTCCTCACAGATACGCAGTATTTT.

The V gene is TRBV28, the J gene TRBJ2-1; 10 bases map to TRBD1. Germline lookup yields CDR1 MDHEN and CDR2 SYDVKM. The CDR3 extends over 14 amino acids. The V gene end was trimmed by 8 bases and the J gene end by 7 bases; junction bases not matched to a gene: 8. The CDR3 bases are TGTGCCAGCGGGGGGGGACAGGGGAGGAATGAGCAGTTCTTC. This sequence encodes CASGGGQGRNEQFF.

This clone was detected only once. This rearrangement joins TRBV13 to TRBJ2-5, with D perhaps matching TRBD2 (5 bases). Germline values: CDR1 PRHDT, CDR2 FYEKMQ (reference sequence). This CDR3 is built from 13 residues. Trimming removed 1 base from V and 5 bases from J, with 8 bases in between. CDR3: CASSLERDETQYF. The DNA of the CDR3 is TGTGCCAGCAGCTTAGAACGGGATGAGACCCAGTACTTC.

The chain carries TRBV28 and TRBJ2-7; 8 positions agree with TRBD2. The CDR3 loop spans 14 amino acids. Unmatched junction bases numbered 7, after V lost 3 bases and J lost 6 bases. Germline CDR1 reads MDHEN; CDR2 reads SYDVKM. The CDR3: CASSFMREAPEQYF. DNA for the CDR3: TGTGCCAGCAGTTTTATGCGGGAGGCTCCCGAGCAGTACTTC.

This chain connects TRBV9 to TRBJ1-1; D uncertain. Germline CDR1 SGDLS, CDR2 YYNGEE. The CDR3 totals 14 residues. V gave up 1 base and J gave up 0 bases, with 7 bases separating them. This CDR3 is CASSVRRLNTEAFF. DNA for the CDR3: TGTGCCAGCAGCGTACGGAGGTTGAACACTGAAGCTTTCTTT.

The gene calls are TRBV19 and TRBJ2-4; 8 positions agree with TRBD2. CDR1 is LNHDA, CDR2 SQIVND, per germline (reference sequence). After removal of 5 bases from V and 5 bases from J, the junction contained 8 bases not matched to a gene. The CDR3 covers 15 residues. CDR3 DNA sequence: TGTGCCAGTAGTTCCCCGGGACTAGTACAAAACATTCAGTACTTC. This codes for CASSSPGLVQNIQYF.

J is TRBJ1-1 and V is TRBV19; D not resolved. V dropped 4 bases and J dropped 0 bases, with 12 bases sitting between them. CDR1 and CDR2 (germline): LNHDA, SQIVND (reference sequence). This CDR3 comprises 15 residues. DNA of the CDR3: TGTGCCAGTAGTAACGTCGCGCTCATGAACACTGAAGCTTTCTTT. It yields the protein CASSNVALMNTEAFF.

The CDR3 reads CAWSFLQETQYF. CDR3 DNA sequence: TGTGCCTGGAGCTTTCTTCAAGAGACCCAGTACTTC. The V call is TRBV30, the J call TRBJ2-5, with D hard to call. V lost 3 bases, J lost 2 bases, and 7 bases lay in between. The V gene's germline CDR1 is GTSNPN and CDR2 SVGIG (reference sequence). The CDR3 sequence is 12 residues long.